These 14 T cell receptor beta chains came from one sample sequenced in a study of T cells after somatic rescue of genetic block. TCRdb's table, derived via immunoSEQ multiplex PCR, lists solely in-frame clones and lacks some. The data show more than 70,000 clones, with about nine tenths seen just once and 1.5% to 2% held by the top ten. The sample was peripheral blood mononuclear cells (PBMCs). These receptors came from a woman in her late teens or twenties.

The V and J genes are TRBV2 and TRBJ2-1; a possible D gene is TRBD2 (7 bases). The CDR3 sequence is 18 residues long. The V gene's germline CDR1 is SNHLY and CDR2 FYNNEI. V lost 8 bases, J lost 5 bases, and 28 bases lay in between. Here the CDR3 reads CASWGRGSASGFNNEQFF. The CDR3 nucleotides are TGTGCCAGCTGGGGGCGCGGTTCGGCTAGCGGATTCAACAATGAGCAGTTCTTC.

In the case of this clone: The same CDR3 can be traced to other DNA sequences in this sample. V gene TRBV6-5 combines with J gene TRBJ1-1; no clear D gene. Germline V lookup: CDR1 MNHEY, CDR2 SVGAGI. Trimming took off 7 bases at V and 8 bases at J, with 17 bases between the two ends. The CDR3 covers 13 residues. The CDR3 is CASNSYRAGEAFF. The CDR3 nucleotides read TGTGCCAGCAATTCGTACCGCGCCGGCGAAGCTTTCTTT.

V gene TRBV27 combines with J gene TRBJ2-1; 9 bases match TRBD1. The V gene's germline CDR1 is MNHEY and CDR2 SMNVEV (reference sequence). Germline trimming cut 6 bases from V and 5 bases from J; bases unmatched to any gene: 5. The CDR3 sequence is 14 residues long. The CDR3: CASSRDREHNEQFF. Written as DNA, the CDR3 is TGTGCCAGCAGCCGGGACAGGGAACACAATGAGCAGTTCTTC.

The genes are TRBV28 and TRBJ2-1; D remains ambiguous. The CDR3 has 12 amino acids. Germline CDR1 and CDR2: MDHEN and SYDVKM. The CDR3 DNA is TGTGCAATCTGGAGCTCCTACAATGAGCAGTTCTTC. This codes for CAIWSSYNEQFF.

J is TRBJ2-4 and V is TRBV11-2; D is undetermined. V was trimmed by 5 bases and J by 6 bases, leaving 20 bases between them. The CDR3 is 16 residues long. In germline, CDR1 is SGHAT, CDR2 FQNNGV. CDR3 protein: CASSPLGPILGNIQYF. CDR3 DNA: TGTGCCAGCAGCCCTTTAGGCCCGATTTTAGGAAACATTCAGTACTTC.

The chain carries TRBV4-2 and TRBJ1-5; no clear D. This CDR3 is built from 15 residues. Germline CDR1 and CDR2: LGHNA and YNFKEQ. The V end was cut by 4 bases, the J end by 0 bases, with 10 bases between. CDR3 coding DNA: TGTGCCAGCAGCCTCGAGAATCATAGCAATCAGCCCCAGCATTTT. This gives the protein CASSLENHSNQPQHF.

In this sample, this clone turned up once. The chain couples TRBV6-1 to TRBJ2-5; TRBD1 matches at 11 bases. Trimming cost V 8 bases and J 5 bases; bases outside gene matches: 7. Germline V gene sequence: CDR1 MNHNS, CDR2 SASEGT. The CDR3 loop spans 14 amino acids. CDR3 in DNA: TGTGCCAGCTCGGACAGGGGGCGCGGGGAGACCCAGTACTTC. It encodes CASSDRGRGETQYF.

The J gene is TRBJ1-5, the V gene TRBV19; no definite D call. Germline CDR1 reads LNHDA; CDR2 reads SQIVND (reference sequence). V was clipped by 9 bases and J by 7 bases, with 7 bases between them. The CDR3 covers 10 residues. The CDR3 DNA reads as TGTGCCAGAACGGGCCAGCCCCAGCATTTT. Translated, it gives CARTGQPQHF.

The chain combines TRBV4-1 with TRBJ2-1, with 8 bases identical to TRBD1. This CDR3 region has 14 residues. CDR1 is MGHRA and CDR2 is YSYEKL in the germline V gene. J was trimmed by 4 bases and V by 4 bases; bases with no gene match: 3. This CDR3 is CASSPRDRYNEQFF. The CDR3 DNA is TGCGCCAGCAGCCCCCGGGACAGGTACAATGAGCAGTTCTTC.

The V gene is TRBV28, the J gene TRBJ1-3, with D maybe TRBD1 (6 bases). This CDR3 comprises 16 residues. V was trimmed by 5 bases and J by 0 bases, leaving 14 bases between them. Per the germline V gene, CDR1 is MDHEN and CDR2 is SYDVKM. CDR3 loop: CASSEQTGSSGNTIYF. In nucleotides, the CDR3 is TGTGCCAGCAGTGAGCAGACAGGCAGCTCTGGAAACACCATATATTTT.

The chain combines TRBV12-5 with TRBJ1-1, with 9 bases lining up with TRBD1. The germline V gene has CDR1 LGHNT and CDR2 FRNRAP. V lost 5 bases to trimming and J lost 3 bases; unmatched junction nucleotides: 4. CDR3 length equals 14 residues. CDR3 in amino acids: CASGGTGKDTEAFF. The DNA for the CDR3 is TGTGCTAGTGGTGGGACAGGGAAAGACACTGAAGCTTTCTTT.

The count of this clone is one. CDR3 nucleotide sequence: TGTGCCAGTAGTCCCCGCCCACTAGCGGGGTACTACGAGCAGTACTTC. Protein sequence: CASSPRPLAGYYEQYF. The J gene is TRBJ2-7, the V gene TRBV19, with 10 bases that match TRBD2. Germline loops: CDR1 LNHDA, CDR2 SQIVND (reference sequence). The length of the CDR3 is 16 residues. V was clipped by 5 bases and J by 3 bases; unmatched bases: 10.

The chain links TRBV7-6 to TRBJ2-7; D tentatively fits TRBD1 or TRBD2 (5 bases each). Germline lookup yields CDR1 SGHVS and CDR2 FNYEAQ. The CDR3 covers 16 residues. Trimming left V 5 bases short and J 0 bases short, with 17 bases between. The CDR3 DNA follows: TGTGCCAGCAGCCAGGGACCGGGGACCAACTCCTACGAGCAGTACTTC. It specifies CASSQGPGTNSYEQYF.

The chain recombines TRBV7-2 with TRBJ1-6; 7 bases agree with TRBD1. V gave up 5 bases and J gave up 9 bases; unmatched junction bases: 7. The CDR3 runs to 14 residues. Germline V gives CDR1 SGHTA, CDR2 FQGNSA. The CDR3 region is CASSPSTGSSPLHF. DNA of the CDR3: TGTGCCAGCAGCCCCTCGACAGGGAGTTCACCCCTCCACTTT.